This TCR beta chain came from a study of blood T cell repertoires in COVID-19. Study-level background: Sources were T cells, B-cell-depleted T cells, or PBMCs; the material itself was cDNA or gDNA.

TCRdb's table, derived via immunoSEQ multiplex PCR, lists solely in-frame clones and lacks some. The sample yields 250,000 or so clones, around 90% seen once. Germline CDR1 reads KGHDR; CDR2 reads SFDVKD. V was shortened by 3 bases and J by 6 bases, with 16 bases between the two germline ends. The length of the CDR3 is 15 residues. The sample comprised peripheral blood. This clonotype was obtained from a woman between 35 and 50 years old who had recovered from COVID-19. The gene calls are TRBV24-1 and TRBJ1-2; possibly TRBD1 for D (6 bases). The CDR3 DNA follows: TGTGCCACCAGTGATGGGTGGGGGCGGACCCATGGCTACACCTTC. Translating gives CATSDGWGRTHGYTF.